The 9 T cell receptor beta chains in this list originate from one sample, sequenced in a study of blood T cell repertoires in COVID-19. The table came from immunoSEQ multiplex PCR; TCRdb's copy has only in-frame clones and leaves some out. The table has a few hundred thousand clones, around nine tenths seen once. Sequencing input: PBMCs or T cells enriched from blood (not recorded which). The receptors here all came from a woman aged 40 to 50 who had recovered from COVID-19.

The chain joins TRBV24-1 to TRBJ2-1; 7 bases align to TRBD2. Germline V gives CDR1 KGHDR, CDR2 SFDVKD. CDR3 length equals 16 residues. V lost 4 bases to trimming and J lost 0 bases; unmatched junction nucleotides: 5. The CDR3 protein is CATSDLSGPSYNEQFF. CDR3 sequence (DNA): TGTGCCACCAGTGACCTTAGCGGGCCCTCCTACAATGAGCAGTTCTTC.

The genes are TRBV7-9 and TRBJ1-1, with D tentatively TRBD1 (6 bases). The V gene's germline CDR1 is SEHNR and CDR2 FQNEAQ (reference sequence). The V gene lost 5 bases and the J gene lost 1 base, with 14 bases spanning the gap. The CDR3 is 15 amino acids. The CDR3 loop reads CASSHQGLGNTEAFF. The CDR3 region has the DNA TGTGCCAGCAGCCACCAGGGGCTGGGGAACACTGAAGCTTTCTTT.

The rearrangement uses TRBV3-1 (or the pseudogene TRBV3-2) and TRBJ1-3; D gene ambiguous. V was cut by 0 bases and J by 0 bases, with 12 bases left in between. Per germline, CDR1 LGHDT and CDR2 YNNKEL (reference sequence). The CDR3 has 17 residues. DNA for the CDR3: TGTGCCAGCAGCCAAGATCCACAGTGTAGCTCTGGAAACACCATATATTTT. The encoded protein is CASSQDPQCSSGNTIYF.

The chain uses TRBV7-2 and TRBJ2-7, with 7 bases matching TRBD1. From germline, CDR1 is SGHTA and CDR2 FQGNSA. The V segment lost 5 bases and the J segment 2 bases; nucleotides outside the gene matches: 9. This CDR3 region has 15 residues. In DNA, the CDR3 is TGTGCCAGCAGCCCCACCCCCGGGACAGCCTACGAGCAGTACTTC. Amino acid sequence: CASSPTPGTAYEQYF.

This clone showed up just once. The CDR3 nucleotides are TGCGCCAGCAGTGAAGACAGGGAGGCCAATGAGCAGTTCTTC. This sequence encodes CASSEDREANEQFF. The chain combines TRBV10-2 with TRBJ2-1, with D possibly TRBD1 on 7 matching bases. The CDR3 has 14 residues. V was trimmed by 3 bases and J by 6 bases, leaving 12 bases between them. Germline loops: CDR1 WSHSY, CDR2 SAAADI.

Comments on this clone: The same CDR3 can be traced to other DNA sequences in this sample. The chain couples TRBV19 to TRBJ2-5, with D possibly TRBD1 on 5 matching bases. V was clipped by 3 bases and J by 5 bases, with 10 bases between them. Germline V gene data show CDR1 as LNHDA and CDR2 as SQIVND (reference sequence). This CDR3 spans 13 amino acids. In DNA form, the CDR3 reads TGTGCCAGTAGTATTCAGGGTGGGGAGACCCAGTACTTC. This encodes CASSIQGGETQYF.

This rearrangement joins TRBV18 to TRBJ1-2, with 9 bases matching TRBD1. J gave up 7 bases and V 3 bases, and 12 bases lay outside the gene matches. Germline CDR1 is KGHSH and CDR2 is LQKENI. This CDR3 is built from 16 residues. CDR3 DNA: TGTGCCAGCTCACCCACTCGTGAACAGGGGGCCGGTGGCTACACCTTC. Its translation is CASSPTREQGAGGYTF.

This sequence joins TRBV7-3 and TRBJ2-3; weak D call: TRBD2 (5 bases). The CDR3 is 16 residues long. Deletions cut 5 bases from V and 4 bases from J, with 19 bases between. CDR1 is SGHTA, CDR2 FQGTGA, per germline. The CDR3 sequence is CASSVLGEGTADTQYF. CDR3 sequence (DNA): TGTGCCAGCAGCGTCCTTGGAGAGGGAACGGCAGATACGCAGTATTTT. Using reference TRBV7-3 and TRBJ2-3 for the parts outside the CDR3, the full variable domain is GAGVSQTPSNKVTEKGKYVELRCDPISGHTALYWYRQSLGQGPEFLIYFQGTGAADDSGLPNDRFFAVRPEGSVSTLKIQRTERGDSAVYLCASSVLGEGTADTQYFGPGTRLTVL.

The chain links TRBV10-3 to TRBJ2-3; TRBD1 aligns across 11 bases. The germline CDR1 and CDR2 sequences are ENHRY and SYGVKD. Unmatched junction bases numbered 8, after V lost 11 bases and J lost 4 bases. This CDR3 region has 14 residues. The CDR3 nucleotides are TGTGCCTCCAAAGGGGGACAGGGGGCAGATACGCAGTATTTT. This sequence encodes CASKGGQGADTQYF.